This T cell receptor (beta chain) derives from a study of cytomegalovirus exposure and HLA in healthy donors. PCR amplification relied on 60 Vbeta primers (plus 13 Jbeta primers). Some clones are missing from TCRdb's copy, which holds only in-frame ones; the method was immunoSEQ multiplex PCR. The sample holds some 250,000 clones; around 76% are singletons and the top ten take 5.4%. Germline CDR1 reads SGHTA; CDR2 reads FQGTGA. This CDR3 is 15 amino acids long. V shed 6 bases, J shed 5 bases, and the junction held 10 bases outside the gene matches. Donors showed nominal health when sampled, although they likely had unrecorded immune exposures.

V usage is TRBV7-3 and J usage is TRBJ1-2; 9 bases are a match to TRBD1. The receptor was isolated from a woman aged 40 to 50 in good health and CMV-seropositive. Sequences were obtained from PBMCs. The CDR3 DNA reads TGTGCCAGCAGTTCCCCGGGACAGGGAGGATATGGCTACACCTTC. Encoded protein: CASSSPGQGGYGYTF.